This T cell receptor beta chain was captured in a study of radiotherapy plus CTLA-4 blockade in lung cancer (dated by TCRdb to between 2018 and 2020). At the level of the whole study: Among enrolled patients, under 20% had an objective response and roughly 31% reached disease control. The paper's findings and limits, for the study overall: After treatment with radiotherapy and ipilimumab, TCR clones that came from tumors expanded in the peripheral blood. The strongest predictors of response, as reported, were early dynamic changes in blood T cell clones along with a rise in serum interferon-beta after radiation.

Comments on this clone: No cognate antigen has been identified for it. Per-base quality was not reported, and no clone a single base away is much larger than it.

Library construction relied on the immunoSEQ multiplex PCR assay. In TCRdb, the immuneACCESS table is reduced to in-frame sequences with V and J assigned. These tables do not hold every clone; where another copy was compared, an unresolved V gene accounts for under half, and the others remain unexplained. The sample yields 55,000 to 75,000 clones; approximately 76% were counted once. The top ten clones comprise more than 15% of the sample. Focal radiation therapy combined with CTLA-4 blockade (ipilimumab) was tested in patients with chemo-refractory metastatic non-small-cell lung cancer. The CDR3 starts with the cysteine, ends with the phenylalanine, and has 14 residues. Only the CDR3 portion is preserved as DNA: 42 bases, with reading frame beginning at the first base. Per the germline V gene, SGHRS is the CDR1 and YFSETQ is the CDR2.

This specimen consisted of peripheral blood, obtained from a patient treated with radiotherapy plus ipilimumab. This sequence uses TRBV5-1 and TRBJ2-5; the D region possibly corresponds to TRBD1 (6 bases align). The assigned J gene may be wrong: the sequence end matches TRBJ2-7 better. This TCR came from a human donor with non-small cell lung cancer whose response to radiotherapy plus ipilimumab could not be evaluated. Some clones in this sample may be carry-over from other donors' samples. The encoded CDR3 is CASSSQGILHEQYF. The DNA sequence follows: TGCGCCAGCAGCTCCCAGGGGATCCTCCACGAGCAGTACTTC.